Presented here are 26 T cell receptor beta chains from one specimen sequenced in a study of cytomegalovirus exposure and HLA in healthy donors. Both 60 Vbeta primers and 13 Jbeta primers went into the PCR. The repertoire was sequenced with immunoSEQ multiplex PCR; TCRdb's copy has only in-frame clones and lacks some. This table holds roughly 100,000 clones, approximately 79% found once. The specimen sequenced was PBMCs. The receptors stem from a man aged 45-65 years in good health and CMV-seropositive.

The rearrangement links TRBV7-2 to TRBJ2-5; TRBD1 might be the D (6 bases). In germline, CDR1 is SGHTA, CDR2 FQGNSA. Trimming left V 5 bases short and J 0 bases short, with 16 bases between. The CDR3 has 16 residues. CDR3: CASSARPTGYQETQYF. The CDR3 region has the DNA TGTGCCAGCAGCGCCCGGCCGACAGGTTACCAAGAGACCCAGTACTTC.

This clone has only one observation. This chain links TRBV7-9 with TRBJ2-7; 8 bases align to TRBD2. The ends lost 3 bases at V and 5 bases at J; junction bases unmatched: 15. Germline V lookup: CDR1 SEHNR, CDR2 FQNEAQ (reference sequence). The CDR3 runs 17 residues. CDR3: CASSFYGGGRERDEQYF. Here the CDR3 DNA reads TGTGCCAGCAGCTTCTACGGGGGGGGCAGGGAAAGAGACGAGCAGTACTTC.

CDR3 bases: TGTGCCAGCAGTGTCGGACAGGGGTTCTACGAGCAGTACTTC. This translates into CASSVGQGFYEQYF. J is TRBJ2-7 and V is TRBV28; 9 nucleotides align to TRBD1. The germline V gene encodes CDR1 MDHEN and CDR2 SYDVKM. J lost 3 bases, V lost 5 bases, and 5 bases had no gene match. The CDR3 is 14 residues long.

The chain is built from TRBV27 and TRBJ2-5; the D gene is possibly TRBD2 (5 bases). CDR1 and CDR2 (germline): MNHEY, SMNVEV (reference sequence). The V end lost 6 bases, the J end lost 4 bases, and 12 bases lay between the germline ends. The CDR3 length is 13 residues. CDR3 amino acids: CASSRREGETQYF. CDR3 nucleotides: TGTGCCAGCAGCCGACGCGAGGGAGAGACCCAGTACTTC.

This clone has a handful of counts. The rearrangement joins TRBV10-3 to TRBJ2-2, with 9 nucleotides matching TRBD1. Per germline, CDR1 ENHRY and CDR2 SYGVKD. With 2 bases clipped from V and 4 bases from J, the junction kept 8 bases outside the gene matches. The CDR3 runs to 17 residues. The CDR3 sequence: CAISENKGQGGTGELFF. The DNA for the CDR3 is TGTGCCATCAGTGAGAATAAGGGACAGGGTGGCACCGGGGAGCTGTTTTTT.

J is TRBJ2-1 and V is TRBV4-2, with 8 nucleotides matching TRBD2. Germline V lookup: CDR1 LGHNA, CDR2 YNFKEQ. The J segment lost 2 bases and the V segment lost 4 bases, leaving 4 bases of the junction unmatched. This CDR3 is 15 amino acids long. The CDR3 DNA reads as TGTGCCAGCAGCCCAGGACTAGCCCCCTACAATGAGCAGTTCTTC. It yields the protein CASSPGLAPYNEQFF.

This clone has more than one count but fewer than ten. This chain links TRBV27 with TRBJ1-5, with 12 bases aligning to TRBD1. V lost 0 bases and J lost 5; bases outside the gene matches: 5. The germline V gene has CDR1 MNHEY and CDR2 SMNVEV (reference sequence). This CDR3 has 17 residues. The CDR3 spells CASSLSVGQGADQPQHF. The CDR3 coding sequence is TGTGCCAGCAGTTTATCGGTGGGACAGGGGGCGGATCAGCCCCAGCATTTT.

This clone was found a few times. The chain couples TRBV30 to TRBJ2-1; 14 bases align to TRBD2. CDR1 GTSNPN and CDR2 SVGIG come from the germline V gene (reference sequence). The CDR3 has 15 amino acids. V trimming: 3 bases; J trimming: 7 bases; junction bases outside the gene matches: 5. The CDR3 is CAWRLGLAGVNEQFF. CDR3 DNA sequence: TGTGCCTGGAGGTTGGGACTAGCGGGAGTAAATGAGCAGTTCTTC.

This clone has only one observation. The chain recombines TRBV6-5 with TRBJ2-7; 8 bases match TRBD1. The V segment lost 1 base and the J segment 2 bases; nucleotides outside the gene matches: 7. Germline values: CDR1 MNHEY, CDR2 SVGAGI. CDR3 length: 16 residues. As DNA, the CDR3 is TGTGCCAGCAGTTACTTACGGACAGGGAATACCTACGAGCAGTACTTC. Its translation is CASSYLRTGNTYEQYF.

This chain joins TRBV7-8 and TRBJ1-1; D is ambiguous. This CDR3 has 13 residues. Germline values: CDR1 SGHVS, CDR2 FQNEAQ. V lost 0 bases to trimming and J lost 7 bases, with 9 bases between them. CDR3 region: CASSLAGRREAFF. The CDR3 DNA reads TGTGCCAGCAGCTTAGCGGGCCGGCGTGAAGCTTTCTTT.

V usage is TRBV6-5 and J usage is TRBJ2-5, with 7 nucleotides matching TRBD1. The CDR3 is 13 amino acids. The germline V gene has CDR1 MNHEY and CDR2 SVGAGI. V lost 4 bases to trimming and J lost 7 bases; unmatched junction nucleotides: 6. Here the CDR3 reads CASSSTGVGTQYF. For the CDR3, the DNA is TGTGCCAGCAGTTCTACAGGGGTGGGGACCCAGTACTTC.

J is TRBJ1-2 and V is TRBV10-3, with 10 bases fitting TRBD1. The V gene end was trimmed by 5 bases and the J gene end by 4 bases; junction bases not matched to a gene: 19. There are 19 residues in the CDR3. The germline CDR1 and CDR2 sequences are ENHRY and SYGVKD. CDR3 DNA sequence: TGTGCCATCAGTCCTTCCCGAGGACAGGGGGAGGGAGCGAGCTATGGCTACACCTTC. It yields the protein CAISPSRGQGEGASYGYTF.

The gene calls are TRBV10-2 and TRBJ2-3; TRBD1 matches 10 bases. V lost 1 base to trimming and J lost 3 bases; unmatched junction nucleotides: 7. Germline values: CDR1 WSHSY, CDR2 SAAADI. The CDR3 contains 17 residues. In nucleotides, the CDR3 is TGCGCCAGCAGTGAGTTGGGCCGGGACAGGGGTACAGATACGCAGTATTTT. The encoded protein is CASSELGRDRGTDTQYF.

This clone occurred a few times. The chain links TRBV7-8 to TRBJ2-1, with 14 bases matching TRBD2. The CDR3 runs 15 residues. Germline CDR1 reads SGHVS; CDR2 reads FQNEAQ. After removal of 4 bases from V and 9 bases from J, the junction contained 5 bases not matched to a gene. This CDR3 is CASSSGTSGSREQFF. The CDR3 DNA reads as TGTGCCAGCAGCTCAGGGACTAGCGGGAGCCGTGAGCAGTTCTTC.

V usage is TRBV27 and J usage is TRBJ2-1; a possible D gene is TRBD1 (7 bases). The CDR3 consists of 15 residues. Trimming took off 5 bases at V and 5 bases at J, with 16 bases between the two ends. The germline V gene has CDR1 MNHEY and CDR2 SMNVEV (reference sequence). The CDR3 region has the DNA TGTGCCAGCAGTGCGCGCGGGACAGTTAACAATGAGCAGTTCTTC. It translates to CASSARGTVNNEQFF.

The genes are TRBV9 and TRBJ2-1, with D hard to call. The V gene's germline CDR1 is SGDLS and CDR2 YYNGEE. The CDR3 is made up of 16 amino acids. The V and J ends lost 4 bases and 0 bases respectively, with 14 bases between them. The DNA of the CDR3 is TGTGCCAGCAGCCTCTATGGCGGTAGCTCCTACAATGAGCAGTTCTTC. Translating it yields CASSLYGGSSYNEQFF. The full variable domain, in which reference TRBV9 and TRBJ2-1 provide the parts outside the CDR3, is DSGVTQTPKHLITATGQRVTLRCSPRSGDLSVYWYQQSLDQGLQFLIQYYNGEERAKGNILERFSAQQFPDLHSELNLSSLELGDSALYFCASSLYGGSSYNEQFFGPGTRLTVL.

This rearrangement joins TRBV19 to TRBJ2-2; weak D call: TRBD1 (5 bases). The germline V and J ends were trimmed by 3 bases and 4 bases, with 15 bases remaining between them. Per the germline V gene, CDR1 is LNHDA and CDR2 is SQIVND (reference sequence). The CDR3 is 16 residues long. CDR3 in amino acids: CASSIKGARVTGELFF. The CDR3 DNA reads TGTGCCAGTAGTATTAAAGGGGCAAGAGTCACCGGGGAGCTGTTTTTT.

The chain recombines TRBV7-3 with TRBJ2-7, with a tentative D call TRBD1 (5 bases). The CDR3 spans 13 residues. Germline CDR1 SGHTA, CDR2 FQGTGA. V dropped 0 bases and J dropped 3 bases, with 6 bases sitting between them. The CDR3 nucleotides are TGTGCCAGCAGCTTAACAGGGGACTACGAGCAGTACTTC. This translates into CASSLTGDYEQYF. The whole variable domain, remainder taken from reference TRBV7-3 and TRBJ2-7, is GAGVSQTPSNKVTEKGKYVELRCDPISGHTALYWYRQSLGQGPEFLIYFQGTGAADDSGLPNDRFFAVRPEGSVSTLKIQRTERGDSAVYLCASSLTGDYEQYFGPGTRLTVT.

The chain employs TRBV28 and TRBJ2-7; D not resolved. The CDR3 spans 14 residues. V was cut by 3 bases and J by 2 bases, with 11 bases left in between. Germline CDR1 and CDR2: MDHEN and SYDVKM. The CDR3, as DNA: TGTGCCAGCAGTTTGGTTGGAGTGGCCTACGAGCAGTACTTC. The encoded protein is CASSLVGVAYEQYF.

The chain links TRBV30 to TRBJ2-1, with a weak D call TRBD2 (6 bases). Trimming shortened V by 3 bases and J by 1 base, and 13 bases separated the two germline ends. CDR1 is GTSNPN, CDR2 SVGIG, per germline (reference sequence). There are 15 residues in the CDR3. CDR3 region: CAWSPGESSYNEQFF. In nucleotides, the CDR3 is TGTGCCTGGAGCCCGGGAGAATCGTCCTACAATGAGCAGTTCTTC. The whole variable domain, filled in from reference TRBV30 and TRBJ2-1, reads SQTIHQWPATLVQPVGSPLSLECTVEGTSNPNLYWYRQAAGRGLQLLFYSVGIGQISSEVPQNLSASRPQDRQFILSSKKLLLSDSGFYLCAWSPGESSYNEQFFGPGTRLTVL.

The J gene is TRBJ2-1, the V gene TRBV5-1, with 8 nucleotides matching TRBD2. Germline V CDR1 and CDR2: SGHRS, YFSETQ. V was clipped by 4 bases and J by 0 bases; unmatched bases: 3. The CDR3 length is 15 residues. CDR3 loop: CASSVTSGSYNEQFF. The CDR3 nucleotides read TGCGCCAGCAGCGTTACTAGCGGCTCCTACAATGAGCAGTTCTTC. The variable domain in full, with the rest retrieved from reference TRBV5-1 and TRBJ2-1, is KAGVTQTPRYLIKTRGQQVTLSCSPISGHRSVSWYQQTPGQGLQFLFEYFSETQRNKGNFPGRFSGRQFSNSRSEMNVSTLELGDSALYLCASSVTSGSYNEQFFGPGTRLTVL.

CDR3 DNA: TGTGCCAGCAGTTTCCCCAAACAGCGCGCCGGGACTAGCGCGACAACTCGCACAGATACGCAGTATTTT. Residues: CASSFPKQRAGTSATTRTDTQYF. The chain is built from TRBV28 and TRBJ2-3, with 10 bases aligning to TRBD2. CDR3 size: 23 residues. The germline V gene encodes CDR1 MDHEN and CDR2 SYDVKM. V shed 3 bases and J 1 base; nucleotides not matched to a gene: 25.

The chain has TRBV7-9 and TRBJ2-7; TRBD2 matches at 7 bases. Per germline, CDR1 SEHNR and CDR2 FQNEAQ (reference sequence). V was pared by 7 bases and J by 6 bases, with 15 bases of the junction left unmatched. The CDR3 length is 15 residues. CDR3 region: CASTPLLALAGEQYF. CDR3 DNA: TGTGCCAGCACACCTCTTCTAGCGTTAGCGGGCGAGCAGTACTTC.

The CDR3 loop reads CASSITGLAGGRDEQFF. The CDR3 DNA sequence: TGTGCCAGTAGTATAACAGGACTAGCGGGAGGCAGGGATGAGCAGTTCTTC. The chain is built from TRBV19 and TRBJ2-1, with TRBD2 identical over 14 bases. The CDR3 runs to 17 residues. J gave up 8 bases and V 2 bases, and 8 bases lay outside the gene matches. Germline values: CDR1 LNHDA, CDR2 SQIVND (reference sequence). The full variable domain, rest sourced from reference TRBV19 and TRBJ2-1, is DGGITQSPKYLFRKEGQNVTLSCEQNLNHDAMYWYRQDPGQGLRLIYYSQIVNDFQKGDIAEGYSVSREKKESFPLTVTSAQKNPTAFYLCASSITGLAGGRDEQFFGPGTRLTVL.

The chain is built from TRBV7-2 and TRBJ2-5; D is unresolved. The end of the DNA aligns better with TRBJ2-7, so the J call may be wrong. CDR1 is SGHTA, CDR2 FQGNSA, per germline. The CDR3 length is 12 residues. Written as DNA, the CDR3 is TGTGCCAGCAGCGCTGCTAGAGGCGAGCAGTACTTC. Protein sequence: CASSAARGEQYF.

The chain is built from TRBV6-1 and TRBJ2-5; D gene uncertain. The CDR3 length is 15 residues. Germline-derived CDR1 and CDR2 are MNHNS and SASEGT. Trimming removed 1 base at V and 2 bases at J, with 11 bases between. The CDR3 DNA is TGTGCCAGCAGTGAAGACAGCCATCGACAAGAGACCCAGTACTTC. Amino acid sequence: CASSEDSHRQETQYF.